This T cell receptor beta chain stems from a study of blood T cell repertoires in COVID-19. Study details: COVID-19 samples from acute and convalescent phases originated in the United States, Italy and Spain. Nucleic acid was either cDNA or gDNA, and it came from T cells, B-cell-depleted T cells, or PBMCs.

This clone showed up just once. The CDR3 consists of 16 residues. The V gene's germline CDR1 is LGHDT and CDR2 YNNKEL (reference sequence). The ends lost 4 bases at V and 5 bases at J; junction bases unmatched: 7. In the original analysis: Nucleated cell number was recorded as an estimate derived from reference gene primer amplification. The assay was immunoSEQ multiplex PCR, and TCRdb's table has in-frame clones only and misses some. The D gene and trimming were derived from the DNA, and the V and J assignments and clone size from that table. The data show about 110,000 clones, about 80% seen once. Sequenced sample: peripheral blood. The sequence was collected from an older woman with acute or convalescent COVID-19. The V call is TRBV3-1 (or the pseudogene TRBV3-2), the J call TRBJ2-3; TRBD2 matches 12 bases. The CDR3 protein is CASSLRLAGEIDTQYF. CDR3 nucleotides: TGTGCCAGCAGCCTCAGACTAGCGGGGGAAATAGATACGCAGTATTTT.